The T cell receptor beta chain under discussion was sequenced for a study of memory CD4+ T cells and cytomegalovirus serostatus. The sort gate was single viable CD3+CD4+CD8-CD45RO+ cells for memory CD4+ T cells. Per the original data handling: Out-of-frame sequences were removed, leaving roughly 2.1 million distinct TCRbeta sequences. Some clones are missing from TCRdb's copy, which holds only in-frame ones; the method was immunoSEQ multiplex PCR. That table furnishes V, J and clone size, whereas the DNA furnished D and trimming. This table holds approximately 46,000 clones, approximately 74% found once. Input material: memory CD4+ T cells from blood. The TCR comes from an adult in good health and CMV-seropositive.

This CDR3 reads CASSFLSGGPYEQYF. The CDR3 bases are TGTGCCAGCAGCTTCCTGAGCGGGGGTCCCTACGAGCAGTACTTC. V is TRBV5-6 and J is TRBJ2-7, with 8 nucleotides matching TRBD2. Germline V gene data show CDR1 as SGHDT and CDR2 as YYEEEE. The CDR3 runs 15 residues. V shed 2 bases, J shed 2 bases, and the junction held 6 bases outside the gene matches.